A single TCR beta chain is shown here with its context. These data come from a study of control samples from healthy donors and cancer patients. The CDR3 extends over 15 amino acids. The V and J ends lost 0 bases and 6 bases respectively, with 12 bases between them. Germline V gene sequence: CDR1 SGHTS, CDR2 YDEGEE. TCRdb's table, derived via immunoSEQ multiplex PCR, lists solely in-frame clones and lacks some. The sample shows over 150,000 clones, approximately 94% of them seen only once. The sequencing sample was made of blood. V is TRBV5-8 and J is TRBJ2-2; D unclear. The TCR originated in a woman under 30 in good health. CDR3 sequence reads: CASSLDASPAGELFF. The DNA of the CDR3 is TGTGCCAGCAGCTTGGACGCTTCTCCAGCCGGGGAGCTGTTTTTT. The complete variable domain, with remaining parts taken from reference TRBV5-8 and TRBJ2-2, reads EAGVTQSPTHLIKTRGQQATLRCSPISGHTSVYWYQQALGLGLQFLLWYDEGEERNRGNFPPRFSGRQFPNYSSELNVNALELEDSALYLCASSLDASPAGELFFGEGSRLTVL.